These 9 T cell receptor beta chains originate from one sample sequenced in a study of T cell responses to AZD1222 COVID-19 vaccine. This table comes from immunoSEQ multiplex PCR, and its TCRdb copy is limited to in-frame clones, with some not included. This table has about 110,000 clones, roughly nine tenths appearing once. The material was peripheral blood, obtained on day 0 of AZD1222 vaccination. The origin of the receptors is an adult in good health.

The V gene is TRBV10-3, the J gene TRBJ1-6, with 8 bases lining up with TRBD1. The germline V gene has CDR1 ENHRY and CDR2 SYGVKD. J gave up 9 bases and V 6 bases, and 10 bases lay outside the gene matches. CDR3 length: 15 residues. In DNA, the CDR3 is TGTGCCATCAGCCGGACAGGGCCCCGGAGTTCACCCCTCCACTTT. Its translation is CAISRTGPRSSPLHF.

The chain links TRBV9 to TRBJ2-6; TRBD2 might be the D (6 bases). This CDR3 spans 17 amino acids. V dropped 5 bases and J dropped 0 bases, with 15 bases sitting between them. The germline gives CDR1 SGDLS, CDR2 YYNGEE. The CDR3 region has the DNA TGTGCCAGCAGGGGGGGAAACAGCCCCTCTGGGGCCAACGTCCTGACTTTC. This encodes CASRGGNSPSGANVLTF. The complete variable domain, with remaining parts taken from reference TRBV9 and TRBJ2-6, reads DSGVTQTPKHLITATGQRVTLRCSPRSGDLSVYWYQQSLDQGLQFLIQYYNGEERAKGNILERFSAQQFPDLHSELNLSSLELGDSALYFCASRGGNSPSGANVLTFGAGSRLTVL.

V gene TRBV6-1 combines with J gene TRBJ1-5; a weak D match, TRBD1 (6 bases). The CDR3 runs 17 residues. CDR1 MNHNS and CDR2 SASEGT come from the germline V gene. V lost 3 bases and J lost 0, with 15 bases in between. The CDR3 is CASSELVGAASNQPQHF. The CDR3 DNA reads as TGTGCCAGCAGTGAGTTGGTGGGGGCAGCTAGCAATCAGCCCCAGCATTTT.

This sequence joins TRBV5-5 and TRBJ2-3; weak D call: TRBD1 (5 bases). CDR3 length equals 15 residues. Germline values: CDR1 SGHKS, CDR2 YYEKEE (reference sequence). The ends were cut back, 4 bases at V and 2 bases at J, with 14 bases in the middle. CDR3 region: CASSPDSSVTDTQYF. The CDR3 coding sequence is TGTGCCAGCAGCCCAGACAGTTCAGTCACAGATACGCAGTATTTT.

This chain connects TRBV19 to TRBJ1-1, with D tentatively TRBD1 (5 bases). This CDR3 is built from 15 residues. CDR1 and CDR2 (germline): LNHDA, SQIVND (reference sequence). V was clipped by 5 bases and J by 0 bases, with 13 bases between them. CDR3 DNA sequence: TGTGCCAGTAGTTCCTACGGGGGGATGAACACTGAAGCTTTCTTT. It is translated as CASSSYGGMNTEAFF.

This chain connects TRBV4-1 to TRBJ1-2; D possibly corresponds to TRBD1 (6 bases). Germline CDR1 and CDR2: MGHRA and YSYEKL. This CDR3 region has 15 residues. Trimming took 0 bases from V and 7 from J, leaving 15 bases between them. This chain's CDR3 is CASSQETVQGFGYTF. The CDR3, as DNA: TGCGCCAGCAGCCAAGAAACTGTACAGGGTTTTGGCTACACCTTC.

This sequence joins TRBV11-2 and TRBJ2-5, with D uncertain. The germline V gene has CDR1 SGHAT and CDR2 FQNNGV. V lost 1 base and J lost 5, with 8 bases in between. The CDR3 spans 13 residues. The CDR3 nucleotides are TGTGCCAGCAGCTTAGTTAGTTGGGAGACCCAGTACTTC. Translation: CASSLVSWETQYF.

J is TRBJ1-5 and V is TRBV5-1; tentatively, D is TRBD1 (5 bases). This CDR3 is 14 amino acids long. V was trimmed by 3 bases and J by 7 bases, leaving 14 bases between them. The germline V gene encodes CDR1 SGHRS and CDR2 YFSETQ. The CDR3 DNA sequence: TGCGCCAGCAGCTCGGACGCCGGGGGACAGCCCCAGCATTTT. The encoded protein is CASSSDAGGQPQHF. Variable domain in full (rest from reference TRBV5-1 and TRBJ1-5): KAGVTQTPRYLIKTRGQQVTLSCSPISGHRSVSWYQQTPGQGLQFLFEYFSETQRNKGNFPGRFSGRQFSNSRSEMNVSTLELGDSALYLCASSSDAGGQPQHFGDGTRLSIL.

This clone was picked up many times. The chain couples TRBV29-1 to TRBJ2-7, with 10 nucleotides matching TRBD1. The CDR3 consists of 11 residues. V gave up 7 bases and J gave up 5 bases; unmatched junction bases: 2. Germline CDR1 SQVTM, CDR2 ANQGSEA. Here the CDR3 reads CSGGQGNEQYF. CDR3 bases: TGCAGCGGGGGACAGGGGAACGAGCAGTACTTC.